The sequence of this T cell receptor (beta chain) was determined in a study of metastatic and nonmetastatic thyroid tumors. TCRdb reprocessed the PCR reads using MiXCR. Here the sample spans around 41,000 clones, roughly 13% being singletons. None of the patients had undergone any treatment ahead of thyroid surgery. Per the germline V gene, CDR1 is SGHAT and CDR2 is FQNNGV. The CDR3 runs 14 residues. The germline V and J ends were trimmed by 4 bases and 4 bases, with 11 bases remaining between them. This clone occurred many times. This chain connects TRBV11-2 to TRBJ1-5, with D unclear. Sequencing input: blood. The receptor was isolated from a female donor with papillary thyroid cancer or a benign thyroid nodule (not recorded which). Some clones in this sample may be carry-over from other donors' samples. The CDR3 loop reads CASSSGPPNQPQHF. CDR3 nucleotides: TGTGCCAGCAGCTCTGGACCGCCTAATCAGCCCCAGCATTTT.